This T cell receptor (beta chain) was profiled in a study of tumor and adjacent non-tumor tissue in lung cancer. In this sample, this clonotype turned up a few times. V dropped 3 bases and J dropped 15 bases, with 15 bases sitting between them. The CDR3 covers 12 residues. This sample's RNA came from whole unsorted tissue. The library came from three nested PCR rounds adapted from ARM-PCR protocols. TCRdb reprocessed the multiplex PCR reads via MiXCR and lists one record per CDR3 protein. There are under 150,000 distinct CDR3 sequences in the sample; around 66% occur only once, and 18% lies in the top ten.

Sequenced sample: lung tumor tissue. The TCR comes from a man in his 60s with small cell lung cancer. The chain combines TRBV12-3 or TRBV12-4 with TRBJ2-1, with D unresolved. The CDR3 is CASSFGPLEAFF. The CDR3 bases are TGTGCCAGCAGTTTCGGCCCCCTGGAAGCGTTCTTC.